A selection of T cell receptor beta chains follows, all from one sample in a study of OX40 agonist ivuxolimab in advanced cancers. Using immunoSEQ multiplex PCR, the repertoire was profiled, and TCRdb retains in-frame clones only, with some absent. The sample holds approximately 99,000 clones, 85% to 95% seen once. The input for sequencing was CD4+ or CD8+ T cells sorted from blood, taken in a trial of the OX40 agonist ivuxolimab. The receptors originated from an adult with an advanced solid tumor such as melanoma, head and neck, liver or kidney cancer. Each CDR3 is given without its conserved first and last residue. The order of the fields is J gene, V gene, CDR3 protein.

TRBJ2-5 | TRBV10-3 | AISESLAGAKETQY
TRBJ2-4 | TRBV9 | ASSVQGSNIQY
TRBJ2-3 | TRBV5-4 | ASSGQLGGGASTDTQY
TRBJ2-1 | TRBV4-2 | ASSSISGTYNEQF
TRBJ2-2 | TRBV19 | ASSIGRHGVVRDTGELF
TRBJ2-5 | TRBV4-2 | ASSPGPQGWETQY
TRBJ2-2 | TRBV5-1 | ASNSSPGQGTGELF
TRBJ2-1 | TRBV6-6 | ASTREGDYNEQF
TRBJ2-6 | TRBV9 | ASSLRGMGEIFSGANVLT
TRBJ1-6 | TRBV5-1 | ASSSTGSYNSPLH
TRBJ2-1 | TRBV12-2 | ASRLAGVPLYNEQF
TRBJ1-4 | TRBV9 | ASSVGAGQTFEKLF
TRBJ1-5 | TRBV7-6 | ASSQDSNQPQH
TRBJ2-1 | TRBV5-4 | ASSLPGLAAHEQF
TRBJ2-1 | TRBV21-1 | ASSNRDSLKNEQF
TRBJ2-7 | TRBV4-2 | ASSQERAYEQY
TRBJ2-1 | TRBV9 | ASSVAQMSVGQF
TRBJ2-5 | TRBV28 | ASSPHTDRRETQY
TRBJ2-5 | TRBV5-1 | ASSFGGIGETQY
TRBJ2-5 | TRBV2 | ASPGLAGQETQY
TRBJ1-2 | TRBV30 | AMWGTQYGYT
TRBJ2-7 | TRBV6-1 | ASSSPYEQY
TRBJ2-1 | TRBV5-1 | ASSFSGQGYNEQF
TRBJ2-7 | TRBV10-3 | AAQDVYEQY
TRBJ2-1 | TRBV5-1 | ASSIQYNEQF
TRBJ2-3 | TRBV4-2 | ASRPTSGTDTQY
TRBJ2-3 | TRBV29-1 | SARGTATDAQY
TRBJ2-7 | TRBV18 | ASSPSAGTGEQY
TRBJ2-3 | TRBV19 | ASSIVRGRAQDTQY
TRBJ2-1 | TRBV7-2 | ASSRDRGKQF
TRBJ2-5 | TRBV5-1 | ASSQGQIQETQY
TRBJ2-3 | TRBV5-4 | ASSLGVAGATDTQY
TRBJ2-2 | TRBV9 | ASSKLAGEAGELF
TRBJ2-5 | TRBV7-8 | ASSLGMDRGKETQY
TRBJ2-3 | TRBV4-1 | ASSQSLTSGRVIDTQY
TRBJ1-1 | TRBV6-6 | ASSYSRLNDEAF
TRBJ2-7 | TRBV7-2 | ASSFSGRNYEQY
TRBJ2-7 | TRBV9 | ASSTQESSYEQY